This T cell receptor beta chain was recorded in a study of blood T cell repertoires in COVID-19. Study-level background: Italy, Spain and the United States were the sources of the convalescent and acute COVID-19 samples. In each case, the material was cDNA or gDNA derived from T cells, B-cell-depleted T cells, or PBMCs.

Per the authors' pipeline: Amplification of reference gene primers was used by the study to estimate nucleated cell counts. Libraries were prepared by immunoSEQ multiplex PCR; TCRdb keeps only in-frame clonotypes and omits some of them. That table furnishes V, J and clone size, whereas the DNA furnished D and trimming. The sample contains about 130,000 clones, 85% to 90% of which appear only once. It was during active infection that Seattle patients were enrolled and then longitudinally followed. The CDR3 consists of 12 residues. CDR1 and CDR2 from the germline V gene are SGHTS and YDEGEE. V was pared by 5 bases and J by 4 bases, with 7 bases between.

This chain links TRBV5-8 with TRBJ1-3; D unresolved. Sequencing was performed on peripheral blood. The origin of this receptor is a woman at least 80 years old with COVID-19, enrolled during active disease. This chain's CDR3 is CASRPRGNTIYF. DNA of the CDR3: TGTGCCAGCAGACCTCGGGGAAACACCATATATTTT.